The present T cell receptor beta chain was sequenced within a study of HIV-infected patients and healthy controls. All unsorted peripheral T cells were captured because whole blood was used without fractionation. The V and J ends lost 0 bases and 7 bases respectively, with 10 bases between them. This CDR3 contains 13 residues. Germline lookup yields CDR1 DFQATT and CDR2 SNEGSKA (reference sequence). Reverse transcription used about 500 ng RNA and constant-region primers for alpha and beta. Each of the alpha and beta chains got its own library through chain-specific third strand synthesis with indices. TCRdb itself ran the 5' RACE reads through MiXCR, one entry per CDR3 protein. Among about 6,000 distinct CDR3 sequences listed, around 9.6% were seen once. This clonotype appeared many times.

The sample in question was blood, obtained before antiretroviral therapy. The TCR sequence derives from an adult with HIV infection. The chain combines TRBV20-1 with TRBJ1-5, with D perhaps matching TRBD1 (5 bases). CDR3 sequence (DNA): TGCAGTGCTAGAGATCCAGGGACCCAGCCCCAGCATTTT. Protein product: CSARDPGTQPQHF.